Listed below are T cell receptor beta chains from one sample, sequenced in a study of blood T cell repertoires in COVID-19. Sequencing used immunoSEQ multiplex PCR; TCRdb keeps in-frame clones, though not all of them. The repertoire includes approximately 220,000 clones, 80% to 90% of them detected once, and roughly 4.7% sits in the top ten. Sequencing was performed on peripheral blood. The receptors stem from a woman in her seventies with acute or convalescent COVID-19. CDR3s include the opening cysteine and the closing phenylalanine or tryptophan. Fields, in order: V gene, D gene, J gene, clone size, CDR3 protein, CDR3 DNA. The D gene is left open where the match is weak. Clone size, where shown, is once, few, many, or a class for clones that have expanded.

TRBV10-3	TRBD1	TRBJ1-4	-	CAISGGTGVANEKLFF	TGTGCCATCAGTGGGGGGACAGGGGTTGCTAATGAAAAACTGTTTTTT
TRBV27	-	TRBJ1-6	-	CASSFAGNNSPLHF	TGTGCCAGCAGTTTCGCAGGGAATAATTCACCCCTCCACTTT
TRBV9	-	TRBJ1-5	once	CASSVAATVDQPQHF	TGTGCCAGCAGCGTAGCCGCGACAGTCGATCAGCCCCAGCATTTT
TRBV4-3	-	TRBJ2-2	-	CASSREIPGPGELFF	TGCGCCAGCAGCCGGGAGATCCCCGGACCCGGGGAGCTGTTTTTT
TRBV7-9	TRBD1	TRBJ1-3	-	CASSRTGEAGNTIYF	TGTGCCAGCAGCCGCACAGGGGAAGCAGGAAACACCATATATTTT
TRBV4-1	-	TRBJ2-2	-	CASSQPWYGEVTGELFF	TGCGCCAGCAGCCAACCGTGGTATGGGGAGGTGACCGGGGAGCTGTTTTTT
TRBV11-2	TRBD1	TRBJ1-1	-	CASSKRTGLTEAFF	TGTGCCAGCAGCAAACGGACAGGTCTGACTGAAGCTTTCTTT
TRBV9	-	TRBJ1-6	-	CASRVGPGNSPLHF	TGTGCCAGCAGGGTAGGCCCGGGGAATTCACCCCTCCACTTT
TRBV3-1/TRBV3-2	-	TRBJ1-1	-	CASSQDRVTEAFF	TGTGCCAGCAGCCAAGACAGGGTCACTGAAGCTTTCTTT
TRBV6-5	-	TRBJ1-4	-	CASSTGGGNEKLFF	TGTGCCAGCAGTACCGGGGGGGGCAATGAAAAACTGTTTTTT
TRBV10-3	-	TRBJ1-1	-	CAISPDRTNTEAFF	TGTGCCATCAGCCCGGACAGAACGAACACTGAAGCTTTCTTT
TRBV5-8	-	TRBJ1-1	once	CASSRSLTGTEAFF	TGTGCCAGCAGCCGGTCGTTAACGGGCACTGAAGCTTTCTTT
TRBV30	-	TRBJ2-5	-	CAWDTAGAQYF	TGTGCCTGGGACACCGCAGGGGCCCAGTACTTC
TRBV5-1	TRBD2	TRBJ2-5	-	CASRRGDQETQYF	TGCGCCAGCAGACGGGGGGACCAAGAGACCCAGTACTTC
TRBV6-5	TRBD2	TRBJ2-7	-	CASSWTSGGREQYF	TGTGCCAGCAGTTGGACTAGCGGGGGTCGCGAGCAGTACTTC
TRBV6-2/TRBV6-3	-	TRBJ2-2	few	CASSYVQTANTGELFF	TGTGCCAGCAGTTATGTCCAGACAGCGAACACCGGGGAGCTGTTTTTT
TRBV7-8	TRBD2	TRBJ2-7	-	CASSFAGTSAPYEQYF	TGTGCCAGCAGCTTCGCCGGGACTAGCGCCCCCTACGAGCAGTACTTC
TRBV6-6	-	TRBJ2-5	-	CASSRTAQETQYF	TGTGCCAGCAGTCGGACAGCCCAAGAGACCCAGTACTTC
TRBV5-1	-	TRBJ2-1	few	CASSHGAYNEQFF	TGCGCCAGCAGCCATGGAGCGTACAATGAGCAGTTCTTC
TRBV7-8	TRBD1	TRBJ1-4	-	CASSPIVGTGDEKLFF	TGTGCCAGCAGCCCTATCGTGGGGACAGGGGACGAAAAACTGTTTTTT
TRBV6-5	TRBD1	TRBJ1-2	-	CASSYRGDRDNYGYTF	TGTGCCAGCAGTTACAGGGGGGACAGGGACAACTATGGCTACACCTTC
TRBV14	-	TRBJ1-1	-	CASSRQTGSTEAFF	TGTGCCAGCAGCCGCCAAACAGGGAGCACTGAAGCTTTCTTT